This TCR beta chain was sequenced in a study of blood T cells in healthy people across ages. The germline gives CDR1 LNHNV, CDR2 YYDKDF (reference sequence). V dropped 1 base and J dropped 5 bases, with 16 bases sitting between them. This CDR3 region has 16 residues. As concerns this clonotype: Its cognate antigen is unknown.

A second PCR, run for roughly 7 to 12 cycles, used a sample-barcoded 5' primer plus a J-beta primer mix. TCRdb re-called the 5' RACE reads with MiXCR, one entry per CDR3 protein. The sample records about 760,000 distinct CDR3 sequences, around three fifths being singletons. Regarding the study as a whole: Both naive CD4+ cell counts and diversity were greater in long-lived donors than in aged donors.

The clonotype was recovered from a man aged 40-49 years in good health. Sequencing was done on a sample of blood. The V gene is TRBV15, the J gene TRBJ2-3; D possibly corresponds to TRBD2 (5 bases). The CDR3 loop is CATSRAGERVGDTQYF. DNA of the CDR3: TGTGCCACCAGCAGAGCTGGGGAGCGAGTTGGAGATACGCAGTATTTT.